What follows are 16 T cell receptor beta chains derived from one specimen sequenced in a study of shared T cell receptors in the human thymus. Some clones are missing from TCRdb's copy, which holds only in-frame ones; the method was immunoSEQ multiplex PCR. Altogether about 540,000 clones are present, around 78% being singletons, with the ten largest covering roughly 0.013%. The same sample was also studied in work on human thymus T cells.

The specimen was thymocytes. These receptor sequences come from a boy in the first two years of life with a congenital heart defect.

This clone was seen a handful of times. This chain links TRBV7-9 with TRBJ1-3; D might be TRBD1 (6 bases). The CDR3 has 14 amino acids. CDR1 is SEHNR, CDR2 FQNEAQ, per germline (reference sequence). The V and J ends lost 5 bases and 0 bases respectively, with 8 bases between them. CDR3 loop: CASSPDSSGNTIYF. For the CDR3, the DNA is TGTGCCAGCAGCCCGGACAGCTCTGGAAACACCATATATTTT.

The sample holds one count of this clone. The chain links TRBV14 to TRBJ2-5; 9 nucleotides agree with TRBD2. CDR3 length: 19 amino acids. The trim removed 0 bases at V and 0 bases at J, leaving 11 bases unmatched. Germline V gene sequence: CDR1 SGHDN, CDR2 FVKESK. The CDR3 DNA is TGTGCCAGCAGCCAAGAGTCGAGACTAGCGGCTATTTACCAAGAGACCCAGTACTTC. Protein sequence: CASSQESRLAAIYQETQYF.

This clone was detected a few times. The J gene is TRBJ2-7, the V gene TRBV7-6; TRBD1 matches at 11 bases. Germline V gene data show CDR1 as SGHVS and CDR2 as FNYEAQ. The CDR3 extends over 15 amino acids. The V segment lost 2 bases and the J segment 3 bases; nucleotides outside the gene matches: 3. The DNA for the CDR3 is TGTGCCAGCAGCTTAAGGACAGGGGGCTTCTACGAGCAGTACTTC. This encodes CASSLRTGGFYEQYF.

The chain couples TRBV19 to TRBJ1-2; 10 bases map to TRBD1. CDR1 is LNHDA and CDR2 is SQIVND in the germline V gene (reference sequence). V shed 3 bases, J shed 4 bases, and the junction held 5 bases outside the gene matches. This CDR3 is built from 15 residues. The CDR3 spells CASSIRDRGRYGYTF. In DNA form, the CDR3 reads TGTGCCAGTAGTATCCGGGACAGGGGACGCTATGGCTACACCTTC.

The chain couples TRBV11-2 to TRBJ1-4; D remains unclear. The V end was cut by 6 bases, the J end by 0 bases, with 8 bases between. Germline assignment: CDR1 SGHAT and CDR2 FQNNGV. The CDR3 extends over 14 amino acids. CDR3 protein: CASSSEATNEKLFF. DNA for the CDR3: TGTGCCAGCAGTTCAGAGGCAACTAATGAAAAACTGTTTTTT.

The rearrangement uses TRBV6-1 and TRBJ1-1; TRBD1 aligns across 9 bases. Germline V gene sequence: CDR1 MNHNS, CDR2 SASEGT. Trimming cost V 2 bases and J 5 bases; bases outside gene matches: 9. The CDR3 runs to 16 residues. The CDR3 nucleotides are TGTGCCAGCAGTGAACGGCCGCCAGACAGGGGGACTGAAGCTTTCTTT. Protein product: CASSERPPDRGTEAFF.

The chain is built from TRBV7-8 and TRBJ2-7, with unresolved D. CDR3 length: 13 amino acids. CDR1 is SGHVS and CDR2 is FQNEAQ in the germline V gene. Trimming shortened V by 1 base and J by 4 bases, and 8 bases separated the two germline ends. CDR3 coding DNA: TGTGCCAGCAGCTTAGTTTCGCGTTACGAGCAGTACTTC. The encoded protein is CASSLVSRYEQYF.

This chain connects TRBV5-4 to TRBJ2-7; 7 positions match TRBD2. The J segment lost 1 base and the V segment lost 3 bases, leaving 7 bases of the junction unmatched. CDR1 and CDR2 from the germline V gene are SGHNT and YYREEE (reference sequence). The CDR3 contains 15 residues. CDR3 region: CASSSGGRDSYEQYF. Written as DNA, the CDR3 is TGTGCCAGCAGCTCTGGAGGGAGGGATTCCTACGAGCAGTACTTC.

The CDR3 sequence is CASSLGGGRALDTQYF. CDR3 nucleotides: TGTGCCAGCAGCTTAGGTGGCGGGAGGGCCTTAGATACGCAGTATTTT. This sequence joins TRBV7-8 and TRBJ2-3, with 9 bases aligning to TRBD2. The trim removed 1 base at V and 5 bases at J, leaving 7 bases unmatched. The CDR3 is made up of 16 amino acids. Germline assignment: CDR1 SGHVS and CDR2 FQNEAQ. Combining the CDR3 with reference TRBV7-8 and TRBJ2-3 gives the whole variable domain GAGVSQSPRYKVAKRGQDVALRCDPISGHVSLFWYQQALGQGPEFLTYFQNEAQLDKSGLPSDRFFAERPEGSVSTLKIQRTQQEDSAVYLCASSLGGGRALDTQYFGPGTRLTVL.

J is TRBJ1-2 and V is TRBV5-1, with D unresolved. Trimming cost V 0 bases and J 8 bases, with 14 bases left between them. Germline assignment: CDR1 SGHRS and CDR2 YFSETQ. The CDR3 is made up of 14 amino acids. CDR3 coding DNA: TGCGCCAGCAGCTTGGGACATGTAAGAGCCGGCTACACCTTC. It specifies CASSLGHVRAGYTF.

This clone showed up just once. Mismatch with germline at one junction end may stem from a read error. V is TRBV5-6 and J is TRBJ2-3, with D unresolved. The CDR3 runs 12 residues. Looked up from germline, CDR1 is SGHDT and CDR2 is YYEEEE. The CDR3 reads CASSLGRCPEAF. The CDR3 coding sequence is TGTGCCAGCAGCTTGGGGCGATGCCCCGAGGCTTTT.

V usage is TRBV28 and J usage is TRBJ2-7; TRBD1 is a possible D gene (6 bases). Trimming took off 3 bases at V and 0 bases at J, with 15 bases between the two ends. The CDR3 consists of 16 residues. From germline, CDR1 is MDHEN and CDR2 SYDVKM. The CDR3 nucleotides read TGTGCCAGCAGTTTCTTTCACCGGGACAACTCCTACGAGCAGTACTTC. Protein: CASSFFHRDNSYEQYF.

This clone was counted only a few times. This chain connects TRBV19 to TRBJ2-5, with D possibly matching TRBD2 (5 bases). Germline CDR1 and CDR2: LNHDA and SQIVND (reference sequence). This CDR3 is 18 amino acids long. Deletions cut 6 bases from V and 0 bases from J, with 23 bases between. In DNA form, the CDR3 reads TGTGCCAGTAGCTCGCTATCTGGAGGCGGGCAATACCAAGAGACCCAGTACTTC. Protein product: CASSSLSGGGQYQETQYF.

The V call is TRBV19, the J call TRBJ2-3, with D possibly being TRBD1 (5 bases). V gave up 3 bases and J gave up 2 bases, with 12 bases separating them. This CDR3 region has 15 residues. Germline assignment: CDR1 LNHDA and CDR2 SQIVND (reference sequence). Here the CDR3 DNA reads TGTGCCAGTAGTATTCGTAGGGGCTTCACAGATACGCAGTATTTT. Its translation is CASSIRRGFTDTQYF.

V is TRBV4-3 and J is TRBJ2-7, with D possibly TRBD2 on 6 matching bases. Trimming stripped 4 bases from V and 5 bases from J, with 15 bases between. In germline, CDR1 is LGHNA, CDR2 YSLEER. The CDR3 loop spans 14 amino acids. This chain's CDR3 is CASSPGDLVDEQYF. The DNA for the CDR3 is TGCGCCAGCAGCCCGGGGGATTTGGTGGACGAGCAGTACTTC.

The chain couples TRBV27 to TRBJ2-2; weak D call: TRBD1 (6 bases). The CDR3 covers 16 residues. CDR1 and CDR2 (germline): MNHEY, SMNVEV (reference sequence). The ends were cut back, 5 bases at V and 3 bases at J, with 16 bases in the middle. CDR3: CASSPLPTGDTGELFF. In DNA, the CDR3 is TGTGCCAGCAGTCCCCTCCCGACAGGTGACACCGGGGAGCTGTTTTTT.